The T cell receptor (beta chain) described here comes from a study of a mutant IDH1 vaccine in newly diagnosed glioma. Study-level information: Among treated patients, around 60% were male and about 38% female, and mean age was approximately 43 years. At week 47 came visit V13, while visit V12 had come at week 35.

The sample holds one count of this clone. Its antigen is not identified. Noted time point: week 35, safety follow-up. Doses of 300 ug of mutant IDH1 20-mer peptide were given with topical imiquimod. The study enrolled donors with new WHO grade 3 or 4 IDH1-mutant, ATRX-lost astrocytomas. TCRdb keeps only in-frame clones here, not all; method: immunoSEQ multiplex PCR. The sample yields tens of thousands of clones, 82% seen once. Germline loops: CDR1 ENHRY, CDR2 SYGVKD. The CDR3 is 14 amino acids. Between the trimmed V and J ends, which lost 3 bases and 4 bases, there was a span of 12 bases. The V and J genes are TRBV10-3 and TRBJ1-1; D is ambiguous. The input for sequencing was PBMCs, taken from a glioma patient whose treatment included an IDH1 peptide vaccine. This receptor was obtained from a woman between 18 and 29 years old with glioma. The CDR3 nucleotides read TGTGCCATCAGTGAAAACCCTTTGGGCACTGAAGCTTTCTTT. Its translation: CAISENPLGTEAFF.